A single sample gave rise to the 30 T cell receptor beta chains below, sequenced in a study of OX40 agonist ivuxolimab in advanced cancers. Only in-frame clones appear in the TCRdb table, and some are missing; sequencing was by immunoSEQ multiplex PCR. The sample yields around 70,000 clones, 82% seen once. The sample consisted of CD4+ or CD8+ T cells sorted from blood, taken in a trial of the OX40 agonist ivuxolimab. These receptors came from an adult with an advanced solid tumor such as melanoma, head and neck, liver or kidney cancer.

V and J are TRBV7-9 and TRBJ2-7; 9 bases agree with TRBD1. In germline, CDR1 is SEHNR, CDR2 FQNEAQ (reference sequence). J gave up 3 bases and V 4 bases, and 4 bases lay outside the gene matches. The CDR3 has 14 residues. DNA of the CDR3: TGTGCCAGCAGCTCCCAGGGACAGGGCTACGAGCAGTACTTC. Translated, it gives CASSSQGQGYEQYF.

The chain employs TRBV5-6 and TRBJ1-1; 7 bases match TRBD1. Germline loops: CDR1 SGHDT, CDR2 YYEEEE. The CDR3 spans 14 residues. V trimming: 2 bases; J trimming: 3 bases; junction bases outside the gene matches: 4. The CDR3 spells CASSFTGAHTEAFF. CDR3 nucleotides: TGTGCCAGCAGCTTTACAGGGGCCCACACTGAAGCTTTCTTT.

This clone was seen a few times. The chain joins TRBV5-1 to TRBJ1-4; possible D gene TRBD1, 5 bases. Trimming left V 0 bases short and J 8 bases short, with 11 bases between. Germline V gives CDR1 SGHRS, CDR2 YFSETQ. This CDR3 has 14 residues. The DNA of the CDR3 is TGCGCCAGCAGCTTGGGACAGTTAAACGAAAAACTGTTTTTT. Protein product: CASSLGQLNEKLFF.

This clone occurred once. The V call is TRBV9, the J call TRBJ1-1; TRBD1 is a possible D gene (5 bases). This CDR3 is built from 15 residues. V dropped 4 bases and J dropped 3 bases, with 16 bases sitting between them. Germline CDR1 and CDR2: SGDLS and YYNGEE. CDR3 residues: CASSPLGRAYTEAFF. The CDR3 nucleotides read TGTGCCAGCAGCCCCTTGGGACGGGCCTACACTGAAGCTTTCTTT.

The count of this clone is one. The chain employs TRBV15 and TRBJ1-1, with D hard to call. CDR3 length: 17 amino acids. Per germline, CDR1 LNHNV and CDR2 YYDKDF (reference sequence). Trimming took 3 bases from V and 0 from J, leaving 17 bases between them. The CDR3 region is CATSRARSSGMNTEAFF. The CDR3 region has the DNA TGTGCCACCAGCAGGGCCAGGAGTTCCGGGATGAACACTGAAGCTTTCTTT.

The gene calls are TRBV2 and TRBJ2-3; a possible D gene is TRBD2 (7 bases). Germline assignment: CDR1 SNHLY and CDR2 FYNNEI. The ends were cut back, 9 bases at V and 5 bases at J, with 30 bases in the middle. The CDR3 spans 18 residues. This chain's CDR3 is CARNRGPSGQIRKDTQYF. CDR3 bases: TGTGCCAGAAACCGTGGGCCTAGCGGACAGATACGGAAAGATACGCAGTATTTT.

This chain connects TRBV12-5 to TRBJ1-2; weak D call: TRBD1 (5 bases). The CDR3 loop spans 12 amino acids. CDR1 and CDR2 (germline): LGHNT, FRNRAP. The V end was cut by 1 base, the J end by 8 bases, with 8 bases between. The CDR3 protein is CASGLGAGGYTF. In nucleotides, the CDR3 is TGTGCTAGTGGTTTGGGTGCAGGGGGCTACACCTTC.

This clone has a handful of counts. The chain combines TRBV7-9 with TRBJ2-2; maybe TRBD2 (7 bases). CDR1 SEHNR and CDR2 FQNEAQ come from the germline V gene (reference sequence). The CDR3 has 18 residues. Trimming pared 7 bases from V and 2 bases from J, leaving 23 bases between. CDR3 region: CASTTPGGGTENTGELFF. The CDR3 bases are TGTGCCAGCACCACCCCGGGGGGCGGGACCGAAAACACCGGGGAGCTGTTTTTT.

This clone was found a few times. The CDR3 DNA follows: TGTGCCAGCACTTCCCGGGCGCTGAACACTGAAGCTTTCTTT. Amino acids: CASTSRALNTEAFF. The chain uses TRBV28 and TRBJ1-1; D is ambiguous. There are 14 residues in the CDR3. Trimming left V 7 bases short and J 0 bases short, with 12 bases between. Per the germline V gene, CDR1 is MDHEN and CDR2 is SYDVKM. Combining the CDR3 with reference TRBV28 and TRBJ1-1 gives the whole variable domain DVKVTQSSRYLVKRTGEKVFLECVQDMDHENMFWYRQDPGLGLRLIYFSYDVKMKEKGDIPEGYSVSREKKERFSLILESASTNQTSMYLCASTSRALNTEAFFGQGTRLTVV.

The rearrangement uses TRBV7-8 and TRBJ2-2, with TRBD2 identical over 16 bases. J lost 7 bases, V lost 5 bases, and 4 bases had no gene match. From germline, CDR1 is SGHVS and CDR2 FQNEAQ. CDR3 length: 16 amino acids. The CDR3, as DNA: TGTGCCAGCAGCAAGGGACTAGCGGGAGGGGGCGGGGAGCTGTTTTTT. Protein sequence: CASSKGLAGGGGELFF.

The genes are TRBV11-1 and TRBJ2-1, with 12 bases that match TRBD2. V dropped 5 bases and J dropped 9; count of bases not matched to a gene: 5. The CDR3 is 14 residues long. From germline, CDR1 is SGHAT and CDR2 FQDESV (reference sequence). This CDR3 reads CASSLGLAGFEQFF. CDR3 nucleotides: TGTGCCAGCAGCCTTGGACTAGCGGGGTTTGAGCAGTTCTTC.

As for this clone: Other nucleotide sequences in the sample specify the same CDR3. The chain links TRBV5-1 to TRBJ1-1; D not certain. With 0 bases removed from V and 1 base from J, the gap between germline ends came to 4 bases. Germline V gene lookup returns CDR1 SGHRS and CDR2 YFSETQ. The CDR3 is made up of 13 amino acids. CDR3 sequence reads: CASSLDKNTEAFF. Here the CDR3 DNA reads TGCGCCAGCAGCTTGGATAAGAACACTGAAGCTTTCTTT.

The chain joins TRBV27 to TRBJ1-6, with 10 bases lining up with TRBD1. After removal of 6 bases from V and 8 bases from J, the junction contained 1 base not matched to a gene. The CDR3 has 13 residues. Germline CDR1 is MNHEY and CDR2 is SMNVEV (reference sequence). CDR3 DNA: TGTGCCAGCAGAGACAGGGGGCATTCACCCCTCCACTTT. Amino acid sequence: CASRDRGHSPLHF.

The chain is built from TRBV2 and TRBJ2-1; D gene uncertain. Per the germline V gene, CDR1 is SNHLY and CDR2 is FYNNEI. This CDR3 comprises 16 residues. V lost 1 base and J lost 4, with 14 bases in between. CDR3 DNA: TGTGCCAGCAGTGAAGGCGCTAGTAACGCGTACAATGAGCAGTTCTTC. Protein product: CASSEGASNAYNEQFF. The whole variable domain, filled in from reference TRBV2 and TRBJ2-1, reads EPEVTQTPSHQVTQMGQEVILRCVPISNHLYFYWYRQILGQKVEFLVSFYNNEISEKSEIFDDQFSVERPDGSNFTLKIRSTKLEDSAMYFCASSEGASNAYNEQFFGPGTRLTVL.

The chain couples TRBV11-2 to TRBJ1-4; D not certain. The CDR3 sequence is 15 residues long. The V gene lost 5 bases and the J gene lost 5 bases, with 15 bases spanning the gap. The V gene's germline CDR1 is SGHAT and CDR2 FQNNGV. Here the CDR3 reads CASSVSLNLNEKLFF. Written as DNA, the CDR3 is TGTGCCAGCAGCGTGAGTTTGAACCTCAATGAAAAACTGTTTTTT.

As DNA, the CDR3 is TGCGCCAGCAGCTTGGGAGCAGGGTTCGAGCAGTACTTC. This gives the protein CASSLGAGFEQYF. The chain recombines TRBV5-1 with TRBJ2-7; a possible D gene is TRBD1 (5 bases). Germline-derived CDR1 and CDR2 are SGHRS and YFSETQ. V dropped 0 bases and J dropped 6 bases, with 10 bases sitting between them. This CDR3 has 13 residues. Together with reference TRBV5-1 and TRBJ2-7, the CDR3 gives the full variable domain: KAGVTQTPRYLIKTRGQQVTLSCSPISGHRSVSWYQQTPGQGLQFLFEYFSETQRNKGNFPGRFSGRQFSNSRSEMNVSTLELGDSALYLCASSLGAGFEQYFGPGTRLTVT.

The chain employs TRBV4-2 and TRBJ2-4; D ambiguous. V lost 3 bases to trimming and J lost 8 bases, with 8 bases between them. Germline V gives CDR1 LGHNA, CDR2 YNFKEQ. The CDR3 runs to 12 residues. The CDR3 DNA reads TGTGCCAGCAGCCACCCCTTAGACATTCAGTACTTC. Translation gives CASSHPLDIQYF.

The chain combines TRBV15 with TRBJ1-5; possibly TRBD1 for D (6 bases). The CDR3 spans 16 residues. The germline gives CDR1 LNHNV, CDR2 YYDKDF (reference sequence). V was clipped by 6 bases and J by 1 base, with 16 bases between them. DNA for the CDR3: TGTGCCACCAGAAGTACACAGGGATCCAGCAATCAGCCCCAGCATTTT. Residues: CATRSTQGSSNQPQHF.

The chain carries TRBV27 and TRBJ2-3; a possible D gene is TRBD1 (6 bases). The V end was cut by 8 bases, the J end by 0 bases, with 18 bases between. Germline V gene lookup returns CDR1 MNHEY and CDR2 SMNVEV (reference sequence). The length of the CDR3 is 16 residues. CDR3 amino acids: CASLPIAGVSTDTQYF. The DNA of the CDR3 is TGTGCCAGCCTTCCCATTGCAGGGGTTAGCACAGATACGCAGTATTTT.

This chain links TRBV18 with TRBJ1-1; no firm D call. CDR1 is KGHSH and CDR2 is LQKENI in the germline V gene. CDR3 length equals 14 residues. V lost 1 base to trimming and J lost 3 bases, with 9 bases between them. The CDR3, as DNA: TGTGCCAGCTCACCACTTTTCGCGGACACTGAAGCTTTCTTT. Its translation is CASSPLFADTEAFF.

V usage is TRBV7-2 and J usage is TRBJ2-2; D unclear. Per the germline V gene, CDR1 is SGHTA and CDR2 is FQGNSA. V lost 1 base and J lost 4, with 10 bases in between. The CDR3 runs to 15 residues. The CDR3 DNA reads TGTGCCAGCAGCTTAGTCGGGCCACCCACCGGGGAGCTGTTTTTT. Its translation: CASSLVGPPTGELFF.

The sample holds a few counts of this clone. The V and J genes are TRBV6-5 and TRBJ2-1; D ambiguous. Germline V lookup: CDR1 MNHEY, CDR2 SVGAGI. The germline V and J ends were trimmed by 6 bases and 2 bases, with 11 bases remaining between them. The CDR3 covers 14 residues. CDR3 loop: CASRSLGAYNEQFF. CDR3 nucleotides: TGTGCCAGCAGGTCACTCGGTGCCTACAATGAGCAGTTCTTC.

In this sample, this clone turned up once. The gene calls are TRBV28 and TRBJ2-3; maybe TRBD1 (7 bases). The CDR3 contains 16 residues. The V end was cut by 6 bases, the J end by 4 bases, with 20 bases between. CDR1 is MDHEN and CDR2 is SYDVKM in the germline V gene. CDR3 region: CASSPQGGEGADTQYF. DNA for the CDR3: TGTGCCAGCAGCCCCCAGGGGGGAGAGGGGGCAGATACGCAGTATTTT.

This sequence joins TRBV5-1 and TRBJ2-2; TRBD2 matches 7 bases. This CDR3 spans 12 amino acids. Trimming removed 4 bases from V and 6 bases from J; junction bases left unmatched: 0. The germline CDR1 and CDR2 sequences are SGHRS and YFSETQ. The CDR3 loop is CASSRGAGELFF. For the CDR3, the DNA is TGCGCCAGCAGCCGGGGGGCCGGGGAGCTGTTTTTT.

The chain is built from TRBV9 and TRBJ1-1; TRBD1 aligns across 7 bases. Germline assignment: CDR1 SGDLS and CDR2 YYNGEE. This CDR3 contains 15 residues. With V trimmed by 0 bases and J by 1 base, 3 bases remained unmatched. CDR3 region: CASSVVRTGNTEAFF. For the CDR3, the DNA is TGTGCCAGCAGCGTAGTTCGGACAGGGAACACTGAAGCTTTCTTT.

J is TRBJ2-2 and V is TRBV7-2; D is uncertain. The CDR3 is 13 residues long. The V end lost 3 bases, the J end lost 6 bases, and 8 bases lay between the germline ends. Germline V gene data show CDR1 as SGHTA and CDR2 as FQGNSA. The CDR3 DNA is TGTGCCAGCAGCTTTATTTTGTCCGGGGAGCTGTTTTTT. Translating gives CASSFILSGELFF.

The rearrangement joins TRBV9 to TRBJ2-1, with D maybe TRBD1 (6 bases). Germline V gene sequence: CDR1 SGDLS, CDR2 YYNGEE. This CDR3 contains 14 residues. Trimming shortened V by 0 bases and J by 9 bases, and 13 bases separated the two germline ends. The CDR3 protein is CASSVEPGDSEQFF. The CDR3 nucleotides read TGTGCCAGCAGCGTAGAACCAGGGGATAGTGAGCAGTTCTTC. Full variable domain (outside the CDR3, taken from reference TRBV9 and TRBJ2-1): DSGVTQTPKHLITATGQRVTLRCSPRSGDLSVYWYQQSLDQGLQFLIQYYNGEERAKGNILERFSAQQFPDLHSELNLSSLELGDSALYFCASSVEPGDSEQFFGPGTRLTVL.

The chain has TRBV5-1 and TRBJ2-7; tentative D call: TRBD2 (6 bases). V lost 4 bases, J lost 5 bases, and 13 bases lay in between. The CDR3 spans 13 residues. CDR1 and CDR2 from the germline V gene are SGHRS and YFSETQ. CDR3 nucleotide sequence: TGCGCCAGCAGCGTCTCTAGCGAGAACGAGCAGTACTTC. Its protein product is CASSVSSENEQYF.

This clone appeared a single time. The V call is TRBV9, the J call TRBJ2-1; D is unclear. Germline V gene lookup returns CDR1 SGDLS and CDR2 YYNGEE. The CDR3 is 15 amino acids. Trimming left V 2 bases short and J 1 base short, with 10 bases between. The CDR3 sequence: CASSVAPRSYNEQFF. The CDR3 region has the DNA TGTGCCAGCAGCGTTGCGCCCCGGTCCTACAATGAGCAGTTCTTC.

This clone was recorded only once. V is TRBV4-1 and J is TRBJ1-3; 8 positions match TRBD1. V shed 2 bases and J 2 bases; nucleotides not matched to a gene: 2. Germline CDR1 reads MGHRA; CDR2 reads YSYEKL. This CDR3 is 15 amino acids long. In DNA form, the CDR3 reads TGCGCCAGCAGCCAAACCAGGGGGCCTGGAAACACCATATATTTT. Its protein is CASSQTRGPGNTIYF.